The entry below gives a single T cell receptor (beta chain) sequence along with its context. The data originate from a study of T cell repertoires in ileal Crohn's disease. Noted time point: neoterminal ileum biopsy at postoperative endoscopy, about 6 months after surgery. The V and J ends lost 0 bases and 13 bases respectively, with 19 bases between them. Per the germline V gene, CDR1 is SGHVS and CDR2 is FNYEAQ. The CDR3 length is 14 residues. Here immunoSEQ multiplex PCR was the method, and the copy in TCRdb shows in-frame clones only, minus some. The profile shows roughly 4,000 clones, 75% to 85% of them singletons.

Source material: ileal tissue. The TCR originated in an adult with Crohn's disease. The chain combines TRBV7-6 with TRBJ2-7, with D perhaps matching TRBD1 (5 bases). CDR3 region: CASSLAPGPVRRYF. The CDR3 bases are TGTGCCAGCAGCTTAGCTCCAGGGCCCGTCCGAAGATACTTC.